This passage covers 7 T cell receptor beta chains from one sample sequenced in a study of T-cell memory formation after mild COVID-19. TCRdb re-analysed the 5' RACE reads in MiXCR, keeping a single row per CDR3 protein. The table includes 210,000 or so distinct CDR3 sequences, approximately 20% detected once. Sequenced: PBMCs or a T cell subset sorted from them (not recorded which). These receptors were taken from an adult woman who had mild COVID-19 (a few samples of this study predate the infection). Cell type and time point are not known.

The chain joins TRBV14 to TRBJ2-5; D call uncertain. Germline-derived CDR1 and CDR2 are SGHDN and FVKESK. Trimming took 2 bases from V and 5 from J, leaving 6 bases between them. This CDR3 region has 12 residues. This CDR3 reads CASSQSPETQYF. For the CDR3, the DNA is TGTGCCAGCAGCCAATCCCCGGAGACCCAGTACTTC.

The chain is built from TRBV12-3 or TRBV12-4 and TRBJ2-4, with TRBD2 matching over 12 bases. V was clipped by 5 bases and J by 11 bases; unmatched bases: 7. The CDR3 loop spans 14 amino acids. CDR3 loop: CASSRRTSGTVQYF. The CDR3 DNA reads as TGTGCCAGCAGTCGGAGGACTAGCGGGACGGTTCAGTACTTC.

The chain employs TRBV24-1 and TRBJ2-1; a possible D gene is TRBD2 (6 bases). Germline V CDR1 and CDR2: KGHDR, SFDVKD. Trimming took 9 bases from V and 5 from J, leaving 16 bases between them. This CDR3 is 14 amino acids long. The chain's CDR3 is CATREGGGNNEQFF. Here the CDR3 DNA reads TGTGCCACCCGCGAGGGAGGAGGTAACAATGAGCAGTTCTTC.

This clonotype has a handful of counts. V gene TRBV7-2 combines with J gene TRBJ2-7; TRBD2 agrees at 8 bases. In germline, CDR1 is SGHTA, CDR2 FQGNSA. Losses at the gene ends were 5 bases for V and 2 bases for J; bases not matched to a gene: 2. The CDR3 has 13 residues. This chain's CDR3 is CASSGGGTYEQYF. CDR3 in DNA: TGTGCCAGCAGCGGCGGGGGGACCTACGAGCAGTACTTC.

This clonotype has at least ten counts. The chain carries TRBV12-3 or TRBV12-4 and TRBJ2-1; 8 bases map to TRBD2. This CDR3 has 13 amino acids. J lost 9 bases, V lost 6 bases, and 7 bases had no gene match. CDR3 DNA: TGTGCCAGCAGGGTAGCGGGGATGGGTGAGCAGTTCTTC. Encoded protein: CASRVAGMGEQFF.

This clonotype came up a few times. This chain links TRBV10-3 with TRBJ1-2, with D possibly being TRBD1 (5 bases). CDR1 is ENHRY and CDR2 is SYGVKD in the germline V gene. Trimming took 7 bases from V and 5 from J, leaving 14 bases between them. The CDR3 is made up of 13 amino acids. This CDR3 reads CAITLDSRYGYTF. The CDR3 DNA follows: TGTGCCATCACCCTCGACAGTCGTTATGGCTACACCTTC.

This clonotype was counted a few times. CDR3 protein: CATGPGQRANQPQHF. The CDR3 coding sequence is TGTGCCACCGGACCGGGACAGAGGGCTAATCAGCCCCAGCATTTT. This chain uses TRBV15 with TRBJ1-5, with 7 positions matching TRBD1. The J segment lost 4 bases and the V segment lost 8 bases, leaving 11 bases of the junction unmatched. In germline, CDR1 is LNHNV, CDR2 YYDKDF (reference sequence). This CDR3 spans 15 amino acids.